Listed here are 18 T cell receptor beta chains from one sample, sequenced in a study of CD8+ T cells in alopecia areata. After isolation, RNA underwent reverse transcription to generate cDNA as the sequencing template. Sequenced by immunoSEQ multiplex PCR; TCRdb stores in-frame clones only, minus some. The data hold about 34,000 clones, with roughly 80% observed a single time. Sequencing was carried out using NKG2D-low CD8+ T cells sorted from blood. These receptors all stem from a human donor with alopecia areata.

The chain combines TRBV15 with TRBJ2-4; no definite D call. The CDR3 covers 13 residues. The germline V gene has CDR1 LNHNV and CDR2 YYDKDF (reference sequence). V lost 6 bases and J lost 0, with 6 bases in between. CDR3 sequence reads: CATREVAKNIQYF. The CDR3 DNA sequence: TGTGCCACCAGAGAGGTAGCCAAAAACATTCAGTACTTC.

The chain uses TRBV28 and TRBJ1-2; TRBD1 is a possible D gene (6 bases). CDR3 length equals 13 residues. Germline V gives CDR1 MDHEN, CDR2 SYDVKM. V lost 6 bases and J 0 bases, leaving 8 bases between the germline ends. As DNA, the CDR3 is TGTGCCAGCAGAGACAGGACTAACTATGGCTACACCTTC. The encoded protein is CASRDRTNYGYTF.

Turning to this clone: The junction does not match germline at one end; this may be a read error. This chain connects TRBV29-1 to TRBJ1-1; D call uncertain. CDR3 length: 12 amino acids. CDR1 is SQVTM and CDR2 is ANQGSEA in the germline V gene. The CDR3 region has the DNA TGCAGCCTTGAGGCTATGAACACTGAAGCTTTCTTT. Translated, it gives CSLEAMNTEAFF.

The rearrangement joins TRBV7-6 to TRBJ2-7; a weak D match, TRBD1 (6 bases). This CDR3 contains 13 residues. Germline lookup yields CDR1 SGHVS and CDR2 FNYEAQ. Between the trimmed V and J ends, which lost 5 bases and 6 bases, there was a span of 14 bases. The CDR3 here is CASSPTGSGEQYF. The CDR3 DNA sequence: TGTGCCAGCAGCCCCACAGGGTCTGGCGAGCAGTACTTC.

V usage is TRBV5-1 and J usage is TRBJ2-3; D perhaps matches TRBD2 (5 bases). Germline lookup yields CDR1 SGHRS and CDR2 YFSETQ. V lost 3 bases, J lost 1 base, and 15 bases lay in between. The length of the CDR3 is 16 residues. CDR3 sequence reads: CASSSLAAGGTDTQYF. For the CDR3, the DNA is TGCGCCAGCAGCTCTCTAGCAGCCGGCGGCACAGATACGCAGTATTTT.

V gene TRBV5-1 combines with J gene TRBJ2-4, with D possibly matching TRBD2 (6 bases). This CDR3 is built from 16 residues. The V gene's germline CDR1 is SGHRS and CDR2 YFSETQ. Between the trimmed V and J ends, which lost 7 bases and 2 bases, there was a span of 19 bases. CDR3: CASDPSADRTKNIQYF. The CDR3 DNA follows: TGCGCCAGCGATCCTAGCGCTGATCGGACCAAAAACATTCAGTACTTC.

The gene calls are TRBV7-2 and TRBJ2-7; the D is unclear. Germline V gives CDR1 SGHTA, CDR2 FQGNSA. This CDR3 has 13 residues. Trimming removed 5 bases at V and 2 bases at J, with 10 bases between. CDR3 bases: TGTGCCAGCAGCCCCCTTGGGGCCTACGAGCAGTACTTC. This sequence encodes CASSPLGAYEQYF.

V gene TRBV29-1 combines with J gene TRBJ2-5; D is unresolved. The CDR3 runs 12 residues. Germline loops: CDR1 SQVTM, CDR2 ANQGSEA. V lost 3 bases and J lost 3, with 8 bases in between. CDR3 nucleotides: TGCAGCGTTGACGGACGGAAAGAGACCCAGTACTTC. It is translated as CSVDGRKETQYF.

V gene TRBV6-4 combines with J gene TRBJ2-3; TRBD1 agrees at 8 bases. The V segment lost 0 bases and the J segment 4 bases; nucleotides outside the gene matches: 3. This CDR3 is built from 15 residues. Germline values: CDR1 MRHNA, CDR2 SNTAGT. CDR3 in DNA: TGTGCCAGCAGTGACTCGGCAGGGGGCGCAGATACGCAGTATTTT. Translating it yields CASSDSAGGADTQYF.

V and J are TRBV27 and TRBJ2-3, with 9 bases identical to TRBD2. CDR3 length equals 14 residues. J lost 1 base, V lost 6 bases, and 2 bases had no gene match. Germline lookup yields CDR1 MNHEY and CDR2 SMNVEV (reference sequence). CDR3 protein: CASSSSGGTDTQYF. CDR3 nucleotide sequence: TGTGCCAGCAGCTCTAGCGGGGGCACAGATACGCAGTATTTT.

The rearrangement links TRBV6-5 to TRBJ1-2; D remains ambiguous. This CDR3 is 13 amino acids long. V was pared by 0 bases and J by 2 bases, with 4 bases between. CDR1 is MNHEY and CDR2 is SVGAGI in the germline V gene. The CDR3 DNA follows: TGTGCCAGCAGTTACTCAGAAAACTATGGCTACACCTTC. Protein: CASSYSENYGYTF.

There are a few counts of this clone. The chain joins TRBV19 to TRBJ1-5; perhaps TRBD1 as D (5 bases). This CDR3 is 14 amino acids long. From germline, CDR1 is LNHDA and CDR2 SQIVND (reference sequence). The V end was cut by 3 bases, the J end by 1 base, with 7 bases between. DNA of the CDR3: TGTGCCAGTAGTATGCAGGGCAGCAATCAGCCCCAGCATTTT. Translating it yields CASSMQGSNQPQHF.

CDR3 sequence: CSENVYNEQFF. The DNA of the CDR3 is TGCAGCGAAAACGTCTACAATGAGCAGTTCTTC. The chain employs TRBV29-1 and TRBJ2-1; unclear D gene. The germline CDR1 and CDR2 sequences are SQVTM and ANQGSEA. This CDR3 has 11 amino acids. V dropped 7 bases and J dropped 3 bases, with 7 bases sitting between them.

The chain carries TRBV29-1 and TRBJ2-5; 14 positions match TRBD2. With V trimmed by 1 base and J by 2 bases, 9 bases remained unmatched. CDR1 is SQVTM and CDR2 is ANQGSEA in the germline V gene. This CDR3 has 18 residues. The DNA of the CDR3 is TGCAGCGTTGAAGTGGGACTAGCGGGGGCTCCGTCACAAGAGACCCAGTACTTC. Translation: CSVEVGLAGAPSQETQYF.

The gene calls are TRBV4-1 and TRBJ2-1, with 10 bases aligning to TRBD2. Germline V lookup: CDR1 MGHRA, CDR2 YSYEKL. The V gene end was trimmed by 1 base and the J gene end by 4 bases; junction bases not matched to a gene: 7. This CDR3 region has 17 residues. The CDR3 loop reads CASSQVVQREGYNEQFF. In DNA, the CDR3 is TGCGCCAGCAGCCAAGTTGTTCAGCGGGAGGGATACAATGAGCAGTTCTTC.

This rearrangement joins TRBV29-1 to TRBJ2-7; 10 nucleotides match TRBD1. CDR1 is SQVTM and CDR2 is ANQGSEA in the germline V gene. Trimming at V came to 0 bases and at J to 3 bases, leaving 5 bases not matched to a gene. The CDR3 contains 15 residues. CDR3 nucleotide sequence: TGCAGCGTTGAAGATTGGGACAGGGGTGTCTACGAGCAGTACTTC. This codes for CSVEDWDRGVYEQYF.

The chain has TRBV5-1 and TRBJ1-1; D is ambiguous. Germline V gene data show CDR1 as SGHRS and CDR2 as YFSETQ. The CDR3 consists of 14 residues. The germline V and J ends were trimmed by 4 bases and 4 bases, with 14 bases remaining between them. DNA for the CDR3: TGCGCCAGCAGCGTTGGGTTCGGTCCCACTGAAGCTTTCTTT. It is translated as CASSVGFGPTEAFF.

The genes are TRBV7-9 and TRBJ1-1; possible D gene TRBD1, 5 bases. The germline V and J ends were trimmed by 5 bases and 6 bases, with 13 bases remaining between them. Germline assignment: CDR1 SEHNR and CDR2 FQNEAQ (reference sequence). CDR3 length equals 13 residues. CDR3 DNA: TGTGCCAGCAGCGGAGGCAGGGTCGCTGAAGCTTTCTTT. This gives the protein CASSGGRVAEAFF.